The rows below give T cell receptor beta chains drawn from one sample of a study of T cell clusters in autoimmune cytopenias. From the multiplex PCR reads, TCRdb lists one entry per CDR3 protein and no DNA. The record lists about 1,100 distinct CDR3 sequences, of which the ten most abundant hold about 46%. The sequencing sample was made of peripheral blood. All receptors derive from a human donor with an autoimmune cytopenia or autoimmune hepatitis (not recorded which). The CDR3 runs from the conserved cysteine through the conserved F or W. Each record gives: CDR3 length, J gene, V gene, clone size, CDR3 protein. Expanded clones get a size class; other rows say once, few or many, or leave the size out.

len: 16; j_gene: TRBJ2-2; v_gene: TRBV7-2; abundance: medium-sized; CDR3aa: CASSLNSGLRVGELFF
len: 16; j_gene: TRBJ2-3; v_gene: TRBV29-1; abundance: large; CDR3aa: CSVLRTQGSSTDTQYF
len: 15; j_gene: TRBJ2-7; v_gene: TRBV6-5; abundance: large; CDR3aa: CASGAGTRSVYEQYF
len: 13; j_gene: TRBJ1-5; v_gene: TRBV27; abundance: medium-sized; CDR3aa: CASSLSWGQPQHF
len: 15; j_gene: TRBJ2-3; v_gene: TRBV20-1; abundance: medium-sized; CDR3aa: CSAEGLAGITDTQYF
len: 14; j_gene: TRBJ2-1; v_gene: TRBV6-4; abundance: medium-sized; CDR3aa: CASSIAGGHNEQFF
len: 15; j_gene: TRBJ2-7; v_gene: TRBV10-3; abundance: medium-sized; CDR3aa: CAISEGSGQHYEQYF
len: 12; j_gene: TRBJ2-7; v_gene: TRBV20-1; abundance: medium-sized; CDR3aa: CSATRERHEQYF
len: 15; j_gene: TRBJ2-2; v_gene: TRBV27; abundance: medium-sized; CDR3aa: CASSRDRATAGELFF
len: 15; j_gene: TRBJ2-3; v_gene: TRBV5-4; abundance: medium-sized; CDR3aa: CASSTRRGEADTQYF
len: 20; j_gene: TRBJ2-1; v_gene: TRBV4-3; abundance: medium-sized; CDR3aa: CASSSWSETSIFKDYNEQFF
len: 16; j_gene: TRBJ1-3; v_gene: TRBV7-2; abundance: NA; CDR3aa: CASSLTGGGSGNTIYF
len: 15; j_gene: TRBJ1-6; v_gene: TRBV5-1; abundance: medium-sized; CDR3aa: CASSLADSHNSPLHF
len: 14; j_gene: TRBJ1-4; v_gene: TRBV5-6; abundance: medium-sized; CDR3aa: CASSLRQGIEKLFF
len: 18; j_gene: TRBJ2-5; v_gene: TRBV6-2/TRBV6-3; abundance: medium-sized; CDR3aa: CASSYDLRTHGVKETQYF
len: 15; j_gene: TRBJ1-5; v_gene: TRBV27; abundance: medium-sized; CDR3aa: CASRLGTASNQPQHF
len: 16; j_gene: TRBJ2-1; v_gene: TRBV20-1; abundance: medium-sized; CDR3aa: CSAPDLGGRAFDEQFF
len: 17; j_gene: TRBJ2-1; v_gene: TRBV19; abundance: large; CDR3aa: CASSTTHWESSYNEQFF
len: 16; j_gene: TRBJ2-1; v_gene: TRBV6-1; abundance: medium-sized; CDR3aa: CASSEDRGSRYNEQFF
len: 14; j_gene: TRBJ1-5; v_gene: TRBV27; abundance: medium-sized; CDR3aa: CASSLTGGWVPQHF
len: 13; j_gene: TRBJ1-6; v_gene: TRBV19; abundance: large; CDR3aa: CASLAGASSPLHF
len: 16; j_gene: TRBJ2-2; v_gene: TRBV20-1; abundance: medium-sized; CDR3aa: CSASPGRDANTGELFF
len: 13; j_gene: TRBJ1-2; v_gene: TRBV6-2/TRBV6-3; abundance: large; CDR3aa: CASSYLGQGGYTF
len: 15; j_gene: TRBJ1-6; v_gene: TRBV28; abundance: NA; CDR3aa: CASRPNQGDNSPLHF
len: 15; j_gene: TRBJ2-1; v_gene: TRBV18; abundance: medium-sized; CDR3aa: CASSPMTSGGNEQFF
len: 14; j_gene: TRBJ1-2; v_gene: TRBV12-3/TRBV12-4; abundance: NA; CDR3aa: CASSFGGGVYGYTF
len: 14; j_gene: TRBJ2-1; v_gene: TRBV6-6; abundance: NA; CDR3aa: CASSKGAGPYEQFF
len: 16; j_gene: TRBJ2-3; v_gene: TRBV6-1; abundance: medium-sized; CDR3aa: CASRTSGGADQDTQYF
len: 15; j_gene: TRBJ2-3; v_gene: TRBV6-6; abundance: medium-sized; CDR3aa: CASSPDRVNTDTQYF
len: 15; j_gene: TRBJ1-2; v_gene: TRBV19; abundance: medium-sized; CDR3aa: CASTPGGVVYYGYTF
len: 18; j_gene: TRBJ2-2; v_gene: TRBV12-3/TRBV12-4; abundance: medium-sized; CDR3aa: CASNLGQWLSENTGELFF
len: 13; j_gene: TRBJ1-1; v_gene: TRBV12-3/TRBV12-4; abundance: NA; CDR3aa: CASSLKGGTEAFF
len: 12; j_gene: TRBJ2-7; v_gene: TRBV30; abundance: medium-sized; CDR3aa: CAWSETFYEQYF
len: 17; j_gene: TRBJ2-7; v_gene: TRBV6-6; abundance: medium-sized; CDR3aa: CASSYSRTSGTSYEQYF
len: 15; j_gene: TRBJ1-4; v_gene: TRBV12-3/TRBV12-4; abundance: NA; CDR3aa: CASSTRQGEDEKLFF
len: 14; j_gene: TRBJ2-7; v_gene: TRBV6-1; abundance: large; CDR3aa: CASSEGLYSYEQYF
len: 14; j_gene: TRBJ2-7; v_gene: TRBV6-5; abundance: medium-sized; CDR3aa: CASSKGAGPYEQYF
len: 14; j_gene: TRBJ2-7; v_gene: TRBV19; abundance: large; CDR3aa: CASSIGHRVDEQYF
len: 17; j_gene: TRBJ2-3; v_gene: TRBV27; abundance: medium-sized; CDR3aa: CASSPRTSGRMLDTQYF
len: 12; j_gene: TRBJ1-2; v_gene: TRBV12-3/TRBV12-4; abundance: medium-sized; CDR3aa: CASSGGNYGYTF